The T cell receptor beta chain under discussion was sequenced for a study of CD8 T cells in Susac syndrome (dated by TCRdb to 2018 to 2020). Context from the whole study: Whether CD8+ T cell activation and differentiation in Susac syndrome was antigen driven was tested using repertoire sequencing. The study compared CD8+ T cell repertoire clonality among 12 healthy donors, about 14 Susac syndrome patients and about 16 multiple sclerosis patients. The investigation overall reported the following: The study acknowledged that relatively few individuals were included in the TCR sequencing and HLA analysis.

Regarding this clonotype: It lacks a known antigen. No qualities accompany the bases; no much larger clone lies one base away.

Sequences SQVTM (CDR1) and ANQGSEA (CDR2) are obtained from the germline V gene. Inclusive of the bounding cysteine and phenylalanine, the CDR3 is 16 residues long. Left in the record is the CDR3 DNA by itself, 48 bases read in frame from the first base. At the junction V is shortened by 0 bases and J by 4 bases; bases outside the gene matches: 5. Peripheral blood CD8+ and CD4+ T cells from healthy donors, Susac syndrome patients and multiple sclerosis patients were profiled using high-throughput TCR beta sequencing. Healthy donors were included as age- and sex-matched controls. Bulk CD8+ and CD4+ T cells were purified by magnetic negative isolation, while CD8+ TEMRA cells were enriched using FACS. Blood was drawn into EDTA tubes, processed within 24 hours, and PBMCs were isolated by density gradient centrifugation. PBMCs destined for TCR sequencing were cryopreserved in liquid nitrogen and later thawed in a 37 °C water bath. The sorted or isolated CD4+, CD8+ and CD8+ TEMRA cells reached a purity of at least 90%.

RNA was extracted using the RNeasy kit, and 0.5 to 1 microgram was reverse transcribed with random hexamers. TCR beta CDR3 regions were amplified with the immunoSEQ multiplex PCR assay covering 54 Vbeta and 13 Jbeta segments. Bias from PCR amplification was corrected by using a synthetic template baseline for primer optimization and for computational correction. Processing in the source paper ran as follows. Reads were annotated to V, D and J genes per IMGT and analyzed with immunoSEQ Analyzer, keeping only productive sequences. Clonality was calculated as one minus the Shannon entropy normalized by log2 of the number of productive unique sequences. Public and private clones were assessed among the 100 most prevalent clones of each patient and control. Clones were defined as Susac-specific if absent from the healthy and MS cohorts, from 900 to 1,300 published viral clones and from other ImmuneACCESS disease sequences. TCRdb's own reprocessing of the public reads used fastp at Q25 and MiXCR and kept productive beta chains. Under each unique CDR3 protein, matching rows form one entry showing the most common genes and DNA. The V and J calls, along with clone size, are taken from TCRdb and not from the paper's own processing. This sample has approximately 22,000 distinct CDR3 sequences in its table, and 85% to 95% of those were observed once. The top ten constitute less than 0.3% of the sample.

This clonotype was obtained from a human donor in good health. The chain employs TRBV29-1 and TRBJ1-6; a stretch of 8 junction bases matches TRBD1. Sequencing was performed on CD8+ T cells from PBMCs. The DNA sequence follows: TGCAGCGTTGAAGACTCGGACAGGGTTTATAATTCACCCCTCCACTTT. It specifies CSVEDSDRVYNSPLHF.